This T cell receptor beta chain was sequenced for a study of naive and memory T cell subsets. The beta constant-region primer was an equimolar mix of two oligonucleotides covering TRBC1 and TRBC2. Ligated cDNA was amplified by four rounds of PCR with nested alpha and beta constant-region primers and SP2. TCRdb processed the UMI-ligation and nested PCR reads anew with MiXCR; each CDR3 protein has one entry. The table lists roughly 100,000 distinct CDR3 sequences, 14% of them singletons. With respect to this clonotype: Its antigen is currently unknown.

Germline CDR1 reads SGHTA; CDR2 reads FQGNSA. The CDR3 is 15 residues long. Trimming removed 1 base at V and 2 bases at J, with 12 bases between. Points from the study as a whole: Naive repertoires, especially CD8, held a few larger clonotypes, possibly memory cells re-expressing CD45RA.

This sequence originates from a human donor in good health. The chain uses TRBV7-2 and TRBJ2-7; perhaps TRBD2 as D (6 bases). Sample: naive CD8+ T cells from blood. CDR3: CASSLDGGTPYEQYF. CDR3 coding DNA: TGTGCCAGCAGCTTAGACGGGGGAACGCCCTACGAGCAGTACTTC.